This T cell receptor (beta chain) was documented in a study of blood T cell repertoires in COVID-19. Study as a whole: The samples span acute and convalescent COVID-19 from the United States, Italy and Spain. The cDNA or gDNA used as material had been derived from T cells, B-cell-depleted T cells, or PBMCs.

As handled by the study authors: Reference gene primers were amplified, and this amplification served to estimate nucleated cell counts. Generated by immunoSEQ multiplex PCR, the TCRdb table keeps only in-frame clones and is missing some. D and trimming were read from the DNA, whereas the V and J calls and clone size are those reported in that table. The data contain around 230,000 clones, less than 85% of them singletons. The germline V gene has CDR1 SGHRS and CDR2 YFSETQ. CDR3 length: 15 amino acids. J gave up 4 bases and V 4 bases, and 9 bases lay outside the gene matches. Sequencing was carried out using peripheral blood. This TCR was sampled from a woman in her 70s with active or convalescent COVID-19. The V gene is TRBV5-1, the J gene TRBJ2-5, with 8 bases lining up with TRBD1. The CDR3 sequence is CASSSPDRAGETQYF. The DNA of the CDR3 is TGCGCCAGCAGCAGCCCGGACAGGGCCGGAGAGACCCAGTACTTC.